This entry lists 29 T cell receptor beta chains sequenced from one sample in a study of shared clonotypes between healthy human individuals (dated by TCRdb to about 2020). The method behind the library was the immunoSEQ multiplex PCR assay. Drawn from immuneACCESS, this table holds only the in-frame rearrangements with V and J called that TCRdb kept. Clones are partly lost; checked studies trace under half to an unresolved V gene and leave the rest unexplained. In all, the sample holds more than 2 million clones, and around 93% of those were seen once. About 1.7% of the sample goes to the ten largest clones. CD8 naive samples were obtained by positive selection for CCR7 among CD45RO-negative cells, yielding a CD45RA+CCR7+ population from which TemRA cells were excluded. Sequencing input: naive CD8+ T cells from PBMCs. In light of the paper, this sample's cell subset or site label describes: CD45RA+CCR7+. The receptors stem from a man between 18 and 35 years old in good health. Some clones in this sample may be carry-over from other donors' samples.

This rearrangement joins TRBV9 to TRBJ1-1; D not certain. Germline V CDR1 and CDR2: SGDLS, YYNGEE. V was clipped by 0 bases and J by 5 bases, with 8 bases between them. The CDR3 spans 13 residues. CDR3 bases: TGTGCCAGCAGCGTAGGAATGGGTACTGAAGCTTTCTTT. Its protein is CASSVGMGTEAFF.

The chain links TRBV7-2 to TRBJ1-1; 7 bases map to TRBD1. The trim removed 5 bases at V and 0 bases at J, leaving 15 bases unmatched. CDR3 length: 18 residues. Germline-derived CDR1 and CDR2 are SGHTA and FQGNSA. CDR3 nucleotide sequence: TGTGCCAGCAGCGCTAGAGCCTCCGGGACAGCCTTGAACACTGAAGCTTTCTTT. It yields the protein CASSARASGTALNTEAFF.

This chain joins TRBV27 and TRBJ2-3; D ambiguous. This CDR3 region has 12 residues. The germline gives CDR1 MNHEY, CDR2 SMNVEV (reference sequence). Trimming shortened V by 6 bases and J by 2 bases, and 6 bases separated the two germline ends. The CDR3, as DNA: TGTGCCAGCAGCCGTCCCACAGATACGCAGTATTTT. Its protein product is CASSRPTDTQYF.

Only one count was recorded for this clone. The chain employs TRBV29-1 and TRBJ1-4; no definite D call. The CDR3 sequence is 15 residues long. CDR1 SQVTM and CDR2 ANQGSEA come from the germline V gene. The CDR3 loop reads CRPWYEDWPNEKLFF. DNA of the CDR3: TGCAGGCCGTGGTATGAGGACTGGCCTAATGAAAAACTGTTTTTT.

This clone showed up just once. The J gene is TRBJ2-5, the V gene TRBV27; 8 bases map to TRBD1. The CDR3 extends over 15 amino acids. CDR1 is MNHEY and CDR2 is SMNVEV in the germline V gene (reference sequence). V was clipped by 6 bases and J by 5 bases; unmatched bases: 11. CDR3 residues: CASSPTGDDGETQYF. For the CDR3, the DNA is TGTGCCAGCAGCCCGACAGGGGACGATGGGGAGACCCAGTACTTC.

With respect to this clone: The sample carries other DNA sequences with the same CDR3. The chain recombines TRBV7-8 with TRBJ2-7; 9 nucleotides align to TRBD1. CDR3 length equals 14 residues. Germline trimming cut 4 bases from V and 2 bases from J; bases unmatched to any gene: 3. The germline gives CDR1 SGHVS, CDR2 FQNEAQ. The CDR3 region has the DNA TGTGCCAGCAGCTCCAGGACAGGGGCCTACGAGCAGTACTTC. This codes for CASSSRTGAYEQYF.

This clone has a handful of counts. This chain connects TRBV4-2 to TRBJ2-2; unclear D gene. V was clipped by 0 bases and J by 7 bases, with 6 bases between them. In germline, CDR1 is LGHNA, CDR2 YNFKEQ. This CDR3 has 13 residues. In DNA, the CDR3 is TGTGCCAGCAGCCAAGATCCGGGCGGGGAGCTGTTTTTT. Amino acid sequence: CASSQDPGGELFF.

The J gene is TRBJ1-2, the V gene TRBV7-9; D gene uncertain. Per germline, CDR1 SEHNR and CDR2 FQNEAQ (reference sequence). The CDR3 totals 13 residues. V was cut by 5 bases and J by 6 bases, with 13 bases left in between. The CDR3 DNA follows: TGTGCCAGCAGCCCTCCCTCAGTTCATGGCTACACCTTC. Translation gives CASSPPSVHGYTF. The complete variable domain, with remaining parts taken from reference TRBV7-9 and TRBJ1-2, reads DTGVSQNPRHKITKRGQNVTFRCDPISEHNRLYWYRQTLGQGPEFLTYFQNEAQLEKSRLLSDRFSAERPKGSFSTLEIQRTEQGDSAMYLCASSPPSVHGYTFGSGTRLTVV.

The CDR3 region is CASSFTEFNQPQHF. For the CDR3, the DNA is TGTGCCAGCAGTTTTACGGAGTTTAATCAGCCCCAGCATTTT. The chain has TRBV28 and TRBJ1-5; D is undetermined. Germline-derived CDR1 and CDR2 are MDHEN and SYDVKM. Between the trimmed V and J ends, which lost 3 bases and 4 bases, there was a span of 10 bases. This CDR3 is built from 14 residues.

J is TRBJ2-7 and V is TRBV27; D may be TRBD2 (6 bases). The CDR3 runs to 15 residues. With 6 bases removed from V and 3 bases from J, the gap between germline ends came to 18 bases. Per germline, CDR1 MNHEY and CDR2 SMNVEV (reference sequence). DNA for the CDR3: TGTGCCAGCAGCCACCGGGGGAGCGGATACTACGAGCAGTACTTC. Translating gives CASSHRGSGYYEQYF.

The chain uses TRBV7-3 and TRBJ2-2, with TRBD1 matching over 11 bases. Trimming at V came to 6 bases and at J to 4 bases, leaving 7 bases not matched to a gene. Germline values: CDR1 SGHTA, CDR2 FQGTGA. The CDR3 spans 16 residues. CDR3 sequence: CASRTGQGAVTGELFF. CDR3 bases: TGTGCCAGCAGAACCGGACAGGGGGCGGTCACCGGGGAGCTGTTTTTT.

The chain is built from TRBV7-6 and TRBJ2-7, with 8 bases fitting TRBD1. Germline CDR1 is SGHVS and CDR2 is FNYEAQ. The CDR3 has 15 residues. V dropped 1 base and J dropped 5; count of bases not matched to a gene: 7. CDR3 DNA: TGTGCCAGCAGCTTAGGACAGGGGAAAGATCACGAGCAGTACTTC. As protein: CASSLGQGKDHEQYF.

The rearrangement joins TRBV28 to TRBJ1-1; no clear D. V shed 5 bases and J shed 3 bases, with 13 bases lying between them. The CDR3 runs to 14 residues. Germline lookup yields CDR1 MDHEN and CDR2 SYDVKM. This CDR3 is CASSITGYDTEAFF. For the CDR3, the DNA is TGTGCCAGCAGTATAACGGGGTACGACACTGAAGCTTTCTTT. Full variable domain (rest looked up from reference TRBV28 and TRBJ1-1): DVKVTQSSRYLVKRTGEKVFLECVQDMDHENMFWYRQDPGLGLRLIYFSYDVKMKEKGDIPEGYSVSREKKERFSLILESASTNQTSMYLCASSITGYDTEAFFGQGTRLTVV.

J is TRBJ2-7 and V is TRBV28; no firm D call. Trimming left V 3 bases short and J 0 bases short, with 9 bases between. Germline CDR1 is MDHEN and CDR2 is SYDVKM. There are 14 residues in the CDR3. The CDR3 reads CASSFGDGSYEQYF. The CDR3 DNA reads TGTGCCAGCAGTTTCGGAGACGGCTCCTACGAGCAGTACTTC.

The V call is TRBV19, the J call TRBJ1-2; D is unresolved. The germline V gene has CDR1 LNHDA and CDR2 SQIVND (reference sequence). The V gene lost 1 base and the J gene lost 6 bases, with 9 bases spanning the gap. The CDR3 spans 13 residues. CDR3 nucleotides: TGTGCCAGTAGTATAGCTAGTTCTCATGGCTACACCTTC. Its translation: CASSIASSHGYTF. Full variable domain (missing parts from reference TRBV19 and TRBJ1-2): DGGITQSPKYLFRKEGQNVTLSCEQNLNHDAMYWYRQDPGQGLRLIYYSQIVNDFQKGDIAEGYSVSREKKESFPLTVTSAQKNPTAFYLCASSIASSHGYTFGSGTRLTVV.

The gene calls are TRBV4-1 and TRBJ2-1; 13 bases fit TRBD2. V was pared by 0 bases and J by 2 bases, with 10 bases of the junction left unmatched. The CDR3 runs 20 residues. The germline V gene encodes CDR1 MGHRA and CDR2 YSYEKL. As DNA, the CDR3 is TGCGCCAGCAGCCAAGATGGGACTAGCGGGGACGGCATTGCCTACAATGAGCAGTTCTTC. Translating it yields CASSQDGTSGDGIAYNEQFF.

The sample holds a few counts of this clone. The chain is built from TRBV7-6 and TRBJ1-1; possibly TRBD1 for D (5 bases). Germline values: CDR1 SGHVS, CDR2 FNYEAQ. CDR3 size: 15 residues. Deletions cut 0 bases from V and 5 bases from J, with 13 bases between. CDR3 DNA: TGTGCCAGCAGCTTAGCCGTGGGGGTGACGACTGAAGCTTTCTTT. Its protein product is CASSLAVGVTTEAFF.

J is TRBJ2-1 and V is TRBV5-6, with 10 bases aligning to TRBD2. The germline gives CDR1 SGHDT, CDR2 YYEEEE. Trimming at V came to 3 bases and at J to 1 base, leaving 7 bases not matched to a gene. The length of the CDR3 is 17 residues. CDR3 sequence: CASSSLAGVSSYNEQFF. Here the CDR3 DNA reads TGTGCCAGCAGCTCGCTAGCGGGAGTCTCGTCCTACAATGAGCAGTTCTTC.

The rearrangement joins TRBV28 to TRBJ1-4; 8 bases are shared with TRBD1. Germline CDR1 and CDR2: MDHEN and SYDVKM. CDR3 length: 19 amino acids. V was clipped by 2 bases and J by 0 bases; unmatched bases: 11. CDR3 loop: CASSLTPGGGVSTNEKLFF. CDR3 nucleotides: TGTGCCAGCAGTTTAACGCCAGGGGGCGGTGTGTCAACTAATGAAAAACTGTTTTTT.

There are a few counts of this clone. Other nucleotide sequences in the sample specify the same CDR3. The chain uses TRBV27 and TRBJ1-2; 9 bases agree with TRBD1. The CDR3 consists of 14 residues. J gave up 5 bases and V 3 bases, and 4 bases lay outside the gene matches. Germline V gene sequence: CDR1 MNHEY, CDR2 SMNVEV (reference sequence). This CDR3 is CASSFTGTGYGYTF. Written as DNA, the CDR3 is TGTGCCAGCAGTTTTACCGGGACAGGGTATGGCTACACCTTC.

The V and J genes are TRBV27 and TRBJ1-1; TRBD1 is a possible D gene (6 bases). With 6 bases removed from V and 11 bases from J, the gap between germline ends came to 19 bases. Germline CDR1 reads MNHEY; CDR2 reads SMNVEV (reference sequence). This CDR3 has 13 residues. The CDR3 DNA reads TGTGCCAGCAGCCAGACAGGATGGCCGGAGGCTTTCTTT. Protein product: CASSQTGWPEAFF.

J is TRBJ2-3 and V is TRBV21-1; the table gives TRBD1 as D, unverified against the DNA. TRBV21-1 is described as a pseudogene. The CDR3 covers 17 residues. DNA for the CDR3: TGTGCCAGCAGCAAAGAGGGACAGGGATCGGGCACAGATACGCAGTATTTT. This gives the protein CASSKEGQGSGTDTQYF.

This rearrangement joins TRBV7-2 to TRBJ2-5; the match to TRBD1 covers 9 bases. Trimming at V came to 5 bases and at J to 4 bases, leaving 11 bases not matched to a gene. Germline V gene data show CDR1 as SGHTA and CDR2 as FQGNSA. The CDR3 has 16 amino acids. The CDR3 is CASSPAGQGTIETQYF. CDR3 bases: TGTGCCAGCAGCCCCGCGGGACAGGGTACTATAGAGACCCAGTACTTC.

In DNA, the CDR3 is TGTGCCAGCAGCCAAGGGGGAGCTCATACGCAGTATTTT. This codes for CASSQGGAHTQYF. The gene calls are TRBV14 and TRBJ2-3; tentative D call: TRBD2 (5 bases). With 1 base removed from V and 7 bases from J, the gap between germline ends came to 9 bases. The CDR3 has 13 residues. Germline-derived CDR1 and CDR2 are SGHDN and FVKESK.

The chain joins TRBV5-1 to TRBJ1-2; no definite D call. Germline V CDR1 and CDR2: SGHRS, YFSETQ. The CDR3 extends over 13 amino acids. The V end was cut by 0 bases, the J end by 6 bases, with 9 bases between. The CDR3, as DNA: TGCGCCAGCAGCTTGGGGGCTCCGAATGGCTACACCTTC. It translates to CASSLGAPNGYTF.

The gene calls are TRBV5-1 and TRBJ2-1; TRBD1 might be the D (6 bases). Germline V gene lookup returns CDR1 SGHRS and CDR2 YFSETQ. This CDR3 has 16 amino acids. Trimming took off 0 bases at V and 3 bases at J, with 13 bases between the two ends. The CDR3 nucleotides read TGCGCCAGCAGCTTGGCCCCACAGGGAAGCTACAATGAGCAGTTCTTC. Translation gives CASSLAPQGSYNEQFF.

To note about this clone: This sample also contains other DNA sequences that code for the same CDR3. The chain joins TRBV4-2 to TRBJ2-1, with unresolved D. The CDR3 is 11 amino acids. Trimming cost V 4 bases and J 5 bases, with 3 bases left between them. Germline V lookup: CDR1 LGHNA, CDR2 YNFKEQ. This chain's CDR3 is CASSRDNEQFF. CDR3 bases: TGTGCCAGCAGCCGGGACAATGAGCAGTTCTTC.

The V gene is TRBV6-5, the J gene TRBJ2-5; D remains ambiguous. Trimming shortened V by 2 bases and J by 2 bases, and 9 bases separated the two germline ends. This CDR3 is built from 14 residues. The germline gives CDR1 MNHEY, CDR2 SVGAGI. The chain's CDR3 is CASSYTLNQETQYF. The CDR3 DNA sequence: TGTGCCAGCAGTTACACCCTTAATCAAGAGACCCAGTACTTC.

This clone was counted once. The CDR3 spells CASSIRDRGPYEQYF. The DNA of the CDR3 is TGTGCCAGCAGTATCCGGGACAGGGGACCCTACGAGCAGTACTTC. The chain uses TRBV2 and TRBJ2-7, with 10 bases aligning to TRBD1. Germline-derived CDR1 and CDR2 are SNHLY and FYNNEI. There are 15 residues in the CDR3. After removal of 5 bases from V and 2 bases from J, the junction contained 6 bases not matched to a gene.